The clone carrying this TCR beta chain has only a few counts. Assay: immunoSEQ multiplex PCR; the TCRdb copy retains only in-frame clones and omits some. Of more than 70,000 clones listed, around 84% were seen once; the top ten hold over 20%. The data were obtained in a study of blood T cell repertoires in COVID-19. Study background: Both acute and convalescent COVID-19 samples were obtained from the United States, Italy and Spain. Sources were T cells, B-cell-depleted T cells, or PBMCs; the material itself was cDNA or gDNA.

The CDR3 has 15 residues. The ends lost 2 bases at V and 3 bases at J; junction bases unmatched: 4. The germline V gene has CDR1 SGHDT and CDR2 YYEEEE. What was sequenced was peripheral blood. The clonotype originates from a woman of 80 years or more in a cohort sampled during active or convalescent COVID-19. V usage is TRBV5-6 and J usage is TRBJ1-1; 10 bases agree with TRBD1. CDR3 DNA sequence: TGTGCCAGCAGCTTATGGGACAGGGGTTACACTGAAGCTTTCTTT. Protein: CASSLWDRGYTEAFF.